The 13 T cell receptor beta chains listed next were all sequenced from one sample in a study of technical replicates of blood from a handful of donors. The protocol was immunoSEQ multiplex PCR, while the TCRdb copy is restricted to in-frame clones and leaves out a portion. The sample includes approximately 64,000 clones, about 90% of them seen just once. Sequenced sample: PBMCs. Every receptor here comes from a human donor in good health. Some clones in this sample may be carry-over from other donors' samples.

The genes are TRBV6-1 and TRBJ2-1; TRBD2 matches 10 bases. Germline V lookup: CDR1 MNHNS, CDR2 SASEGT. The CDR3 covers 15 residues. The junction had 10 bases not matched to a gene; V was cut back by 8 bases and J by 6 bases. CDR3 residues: CASEIAGGRFNEQFF. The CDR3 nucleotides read TGTGCCAGCGAGATAGCGGGGGGCCGTTTCAATGAGCAGTTCTTC.

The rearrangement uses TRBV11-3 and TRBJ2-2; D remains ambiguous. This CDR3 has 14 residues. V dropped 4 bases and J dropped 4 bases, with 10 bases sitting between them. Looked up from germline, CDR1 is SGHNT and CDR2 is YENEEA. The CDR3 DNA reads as TGTGCCAGCAGCTCAAGACTCTCCACCGGGGAGCTGTTTTTT. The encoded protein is CASSSRLSTGELFF.

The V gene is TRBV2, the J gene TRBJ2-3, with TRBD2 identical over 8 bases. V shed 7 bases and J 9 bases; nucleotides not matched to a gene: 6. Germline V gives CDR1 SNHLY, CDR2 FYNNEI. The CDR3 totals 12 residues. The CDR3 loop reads CASKGLAETQYF. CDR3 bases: TGTGCCAGCAAAGGACTAGCTGAAACGCAGTATTTT.

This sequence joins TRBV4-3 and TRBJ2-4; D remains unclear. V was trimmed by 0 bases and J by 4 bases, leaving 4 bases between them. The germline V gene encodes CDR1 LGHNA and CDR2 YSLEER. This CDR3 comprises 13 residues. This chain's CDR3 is CASSQDEKNIQYF. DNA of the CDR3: TGCGCCAGCAGCCAAGACGAGAAAAACATTCAGTACTTC.

The CDR3 is CASSQRTSGDNEQFF. The CDR3 coding sequence is TGTGCCAGCAGCCAACGTACTAGCGGGGACAATGAGCAGTTCTTC. The rearrangement links TRBV4-2 to TRBJ2-1, with 10 bases identical to TRBD2. Germline V lookup: CDR1 LGHNA, CDR2 YNFKEQ. V was clipped by 2 bases and J by 5 bases; unmatched bases: 3. The CDR3 covers 15 residues.

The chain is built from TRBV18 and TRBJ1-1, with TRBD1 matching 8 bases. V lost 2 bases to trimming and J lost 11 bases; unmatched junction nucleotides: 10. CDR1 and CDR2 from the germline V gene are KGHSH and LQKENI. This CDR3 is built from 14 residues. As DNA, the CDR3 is TGTGCCAGCTCACCAACAGGGGGGGACGTGAGGGCTTTCTTT. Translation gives CASSPTGGDVRAFF.

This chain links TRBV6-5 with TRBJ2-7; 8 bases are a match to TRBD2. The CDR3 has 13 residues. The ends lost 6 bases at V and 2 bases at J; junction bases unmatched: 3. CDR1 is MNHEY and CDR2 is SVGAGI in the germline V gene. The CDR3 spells CASRSGGPYEQYF. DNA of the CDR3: TGTGCCAGCAGGAGCGGGGGACCCTACGAGCAGTACTTC.

CDR3 sequence: CAWSKGWFGEQFF. As DNA, the CDR3 is TGTGCCTGGAGTAAGGGGTGGTTCGGGGAGCAGTTCTTC. This rearrangement joins TRBV30 to TRBJ2-1; the D gene is possibly TRBD1 (5 bases). The V end lost 2 bases, the J end lost 10 bases, and 15 bases lay between the germline ends. The CDR3 has 13 residues. Germline V gene sequence: CDR1 GTSNPN, CDR2 SVGIG (reference sequence).

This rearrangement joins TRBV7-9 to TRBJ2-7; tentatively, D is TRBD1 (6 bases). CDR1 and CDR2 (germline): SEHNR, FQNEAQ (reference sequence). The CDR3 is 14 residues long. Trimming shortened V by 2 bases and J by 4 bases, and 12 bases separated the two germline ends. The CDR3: CASSLQGLDYEQYF. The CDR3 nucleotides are TGTGCCAGCAGCTTACAGGGGCTGGATTACGAGCAGTACTTC. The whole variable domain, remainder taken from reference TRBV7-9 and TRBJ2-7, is DTGVSQNPRHKITKRGQNVTFRCDPISEHNRLYWYRQTLGQGPEFLTYFQNEAQLEKSRLLSDRFSAERPKGSFSTLEIQRTEQGDSAMYLCASSLQGLDYEQYFGPGTRLTVT.

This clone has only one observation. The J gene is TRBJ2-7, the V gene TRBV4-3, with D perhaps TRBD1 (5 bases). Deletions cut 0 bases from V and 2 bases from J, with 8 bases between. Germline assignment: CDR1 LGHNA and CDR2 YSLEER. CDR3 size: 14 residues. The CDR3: CASSQDAGTYEQYF. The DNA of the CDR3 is TGCGCCAGCAGCCAAGATGCAGGGACCTACGAGCAGTACTTC.

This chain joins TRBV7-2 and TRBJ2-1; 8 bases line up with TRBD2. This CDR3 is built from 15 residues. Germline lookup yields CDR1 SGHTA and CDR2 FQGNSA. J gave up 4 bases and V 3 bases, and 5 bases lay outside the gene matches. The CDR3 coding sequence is TGTGCCAGCAGCTTCAGCGGGAGAGGGTACAATGAGCAGTTCTTC. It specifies CASSFSGRGYNEQFF.

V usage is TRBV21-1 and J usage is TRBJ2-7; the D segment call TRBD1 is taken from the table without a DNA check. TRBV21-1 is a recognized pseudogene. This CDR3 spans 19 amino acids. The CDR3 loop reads CASSKGSAIVRDREYEQYF. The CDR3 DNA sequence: TGTGCCAGCAGCAAAGGGTCAGCTATCGTAAGGGACAGGGAGTACGAGCAGTACTTC.

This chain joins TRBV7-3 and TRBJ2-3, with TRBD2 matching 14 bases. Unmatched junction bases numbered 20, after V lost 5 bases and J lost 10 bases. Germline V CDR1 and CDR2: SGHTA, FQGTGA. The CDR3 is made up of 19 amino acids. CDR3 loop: CASSTRSGTSGGNPIAQYF. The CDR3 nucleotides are TGTGCCAGCAGCACTCGCTCCGGGACTAGCGGGGGTAATCCAATAGCGCAGTATTTT.